This T cell receptor (beta chain) was identified during a study of spatial heterogeneity in lung cancer. Study-wide results and limits: More often at tumor resection than at routine follow-up, ubiquitous expanded tumor TCRs were detected in the blood.

Each molecule of TCR cDNA was tagged with one unique molecular identifier. TCRdb recomputed calls from the 5' RACE reads with MiXCR, one row per CDR3 protein. The profile shows 10,000 to 15,000 distinct CDR3 sequences, under 5% of them singletons. This clonotype came up many times. What it binds is not known. Found in a library prepared for alpha chains, this beta chain is an off-target read, and its abundance has little meaning. CDR1 SQVTM and CDR2 ANQGSEA come from the germline V gene. With 4 bases removed from V and 2 bases from J, the gap between germline ends came to 6 bases. CDR3 size: 12 residues. Time point described: sample taken at primary tumor resection. Frozen PBMC, nontumor lung or tumor provided whole RNA, which was sequenced unsorted. There were around 72 donors, all of them untreated patients with early-stage non-small cell lung cancer.

The rearrangement joins TRBV29-1 to TRBJ1-3; D is unclear. This clonotype was sampled from a male donor with early-stage non-small cell lung cancer. This material consisted of PBMCs, taken at surgery. The CDR3 sequence is CSVVTAGNTIYF. In nucleotides, the CDR3 is TGCAGCGTTGTGACCGCTGGAAACACCATATATTTT. Supplemented by reference TRBV29-1 and TRBJ1-3, the full variable domain reads SAVISQKPSRDICQRGTSLTIQCQVDSQVTMMFWYRQQPGQSLTLIATANQGSEATYESGFVIDKFPISRPNLTFSTLTVSNMSPEDSSIYLCSVVTAGNTIYFGEGSWLTVV.